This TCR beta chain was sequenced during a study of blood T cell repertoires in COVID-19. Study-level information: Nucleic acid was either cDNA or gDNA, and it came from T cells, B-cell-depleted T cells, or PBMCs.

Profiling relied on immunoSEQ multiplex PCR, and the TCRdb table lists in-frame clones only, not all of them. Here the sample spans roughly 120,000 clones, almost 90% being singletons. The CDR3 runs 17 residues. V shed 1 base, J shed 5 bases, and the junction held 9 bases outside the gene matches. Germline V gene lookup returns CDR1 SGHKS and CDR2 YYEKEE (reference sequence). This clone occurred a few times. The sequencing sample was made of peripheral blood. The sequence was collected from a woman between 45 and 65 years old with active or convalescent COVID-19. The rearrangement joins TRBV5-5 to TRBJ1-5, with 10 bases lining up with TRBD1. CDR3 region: CASSLFGGQGNYQPQHF. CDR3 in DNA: TGTGCCAGCAGCTTGTTCGGGGGACAGGGGAACTATCAGCCCCAGCATTTT. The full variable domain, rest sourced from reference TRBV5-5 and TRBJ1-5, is DAGVTQSPTHLIKTRGQQVTLRCSPISGHKSVSWYQQVLGQGPQFIFQYYEKEERGRGNFPDRFSARQFPNYSSELNVNALLLGDSALYLCASSLFGGQGNYQPQHFGDGTRLSIL.